These T cell receptor beta chains were read from a single sample in a study of T cells in Graves' hyperthyroidism and ophthalmopathy. MiXCR was run by TCRdb on the multiplex PCR reads, yielding one entry per CDR3 protein. Of approximately 330,000 distinct CDR3 sequences listed, 20% to 25% are singletons. The material sequenced was blood. The receptor source for this set is a woman between 45 and 60 years old with Graves' hyperthyroidism. Each CDR3 is given with its conserved first and last residue. Each record gives: J gene, D gene, V gene, clone size, CDR3 DNA, CDR3 protein. A D gene is named only where the DNA matches it firmly. Rows may omit the clone size; those that give it use once, few, many or a size class.

TRBJ2-3,-,TRBV5-8,many,TGTGCCAGCAGCTTGGACAGGGCAACAGATACGCAGTATTTT,CASSLDRATDTQYF
TRBJ1-2,-,TRBV18,-,TGTGCCAGCTCACCACAGGACCGAAACTATGGCTACACCTTC,CASSPQDRNYGYTF
TRBJ2-7,TRBD1,TRBV28,many,TGTGCCAGCAGTTTCCCCTCCTTGACAGGGATTTCCTACGAGCAGTACTTC,CASSFPSLTGISYEQYF
TRBJ2-1,-,TRBV7-9,many,TGTGCCACCATTCTAGCGCATGAGCAGTTCTTC,CATILAHEQFF
TRBJ2-1,TRBD1,TRBV28,-,TGTGCCAGCAGTCAAATCGACAGGGCCAAGTCCGGCAATAGGCAGTTCTTC,CASSQIDRAKSGNRQFF
TRBJ2-1,TRBD1,TRBV20-1,many,TGCAGTGCTAGACCGACAGGGATCTACAATGAGCAGTTCTTC,CSARPTGIYNEQFF
TRBJ2-1,TRBD2,TRBV24-1,many,TGTGCCACCAGTGAATTAGCGGGGGGGTCCTACAATGAGCAGTTCTTC,CATSELAGGSYNEQFF
TRBJ2-1,TRBD2,TRBV2,many,TGTGCCACCGAGACCGCGGGAGGGGGGAATGAGCAGTTCTTC,CATETAGGGNEQFF
TRBJ2-7,-,TRBV6-2/TRBV6-3,-,TGTGCCAGCAGTTACGCAGGTGGGCCAGCCAATACCTACGAGCAGTACTTC,CASSYAGGPANTYEQYF
TRBJ2-5,TRBD2,TRBV28,many,TGTGCCAGCAGCCCGGGGGGGGTAGGGAACCAAGAGACCCAGTACTTC,CASSPGGVGNQETQYF
TRBJ1-5,-,TRBV6-1,many,TGTGCCAGCAGTAAGGGCGGCAATCAGCCCCAGCATTTT,CASSKGGNQPQHF
TRBJ2-3,-,TRBV18,many,TGTGCCAGCTCCGGGGGGCCGCGCACAGATACGCAGTATTTT,CASSGGPRTDTQYF
TRBJ1-1,-,TRBV27,many,TGTGCCAGCATTCCCGACTCCGGGACACTGAACACTGAAGCTTTCTTT,CASIPDSGTLNTEAFF
TRBJ1-5,TRBD1,TRBV2,-,TGTGCCAGCAGTCGGACAGGGCCGAGCAATCAGCCCCAGCATTTT,CASSRTGPSNQPQHF
TRBJ1-5,-,TRBV19,few,TGTGCCAGTCTGGGGAGGCAGAATCAGCCCCAGCATTTT,CASLGRQNQPQHF
TRBJ2-5,-,TRBV6-1,-,TGTGCCACCTCGACCGGAAACCAAGAGACCCAGTACTTC,CATSTGNQETQYF